The clone carrying this T cell receptor (beta chain) was seen a few times. Its target is unknown. This record comes from a study of regulatory T cells in long-lasting Graves disease. Notes on the study in general: Researchers examined only peripheral blood and not thyroid tissue.

Through Arm-PCR of CDR3 regions and iRepertoire HTBI primers, TCR beta libraries were built. TCRdb re-analysed the multiplex PCR reads in MiXCR, keeping a single row per CDR3 protein. The sample shows 440,000 or so distinct CDR3 sequences, roughly 17% of them seen only once. Time point described: newly diagnosed GD, antithyroid drugs for less than 3 months. Extracted PBMC RNA gave rise to the TCR library. These data were also reused for a study on T cells in Graves' hyperthyroidism and ophthalmopathy.

The sample here was peripheral blood mononuclear cells (PBMCs), taken at new diagnosis, from a patient treated with antithyroid drugs. The sequence came from a woman younger than 45 with Graves disease.

The DNA for the CDR3 is TGTGCCACCGGACAGGGAGGCTATGGCTACACCTTC. It codes for CATGQGGYGYTF. The chain couples TRBV15 to TRBJ1-2; TRBD1 agrees at 8 bases. The CDR3 covers 12 residues. With V trimmed by 8 bases and J by 4 bases, 3 bases remained unmatched. Germline CDR1 and CDR2: LNHNV and YYDKDF (reference sequence).